The sequence of this TCR beta chain was determined in a study of T cells in Graves' hyperthyroidism and ophthalmopathy. Whole-study results and caveats: A model using 13 V-J features told ophthalmopathy apart from stable hyperthyroidism. Among clonotypes expanded in thyroid above 0.001, most were also found in blood.

With 8 bases clipped from V and 4 bases from J, the junction kept 7 bases outside the gene matches. The CDR3 runs 14 residues. CDR1 MNHNS and CDR2 SASEGT come from the germline V gene. This clonotype was observed at least ten times. What it binds is unknown. Researchers took RNA transcripts and amplified the TCR beta CDR3 regions from them. With the HTBI primer set, the TCR CDR3 went through a first round of RT-PCR. TCRdb ran MiXCR on the multiplex PCR reads and lists one entry per CDR3 protein. The profile shows around 350,000 distinct CDR3 sequences, approximately 14% of them singletons. The genes are TRBV6-1 and TRBJ2-5, with 10 bases matching TRBD1. The TCR was taken from a woman aged 25 to 39 with Graves' ophthalmopathy. The sequencing sample was made of blood. CDR3 DNA sequence: TGTGCCAGCGGGGGGACAGGGGCGAGAGAGACCCAGTACTTC. Residues: CASGGTGARETQYF.